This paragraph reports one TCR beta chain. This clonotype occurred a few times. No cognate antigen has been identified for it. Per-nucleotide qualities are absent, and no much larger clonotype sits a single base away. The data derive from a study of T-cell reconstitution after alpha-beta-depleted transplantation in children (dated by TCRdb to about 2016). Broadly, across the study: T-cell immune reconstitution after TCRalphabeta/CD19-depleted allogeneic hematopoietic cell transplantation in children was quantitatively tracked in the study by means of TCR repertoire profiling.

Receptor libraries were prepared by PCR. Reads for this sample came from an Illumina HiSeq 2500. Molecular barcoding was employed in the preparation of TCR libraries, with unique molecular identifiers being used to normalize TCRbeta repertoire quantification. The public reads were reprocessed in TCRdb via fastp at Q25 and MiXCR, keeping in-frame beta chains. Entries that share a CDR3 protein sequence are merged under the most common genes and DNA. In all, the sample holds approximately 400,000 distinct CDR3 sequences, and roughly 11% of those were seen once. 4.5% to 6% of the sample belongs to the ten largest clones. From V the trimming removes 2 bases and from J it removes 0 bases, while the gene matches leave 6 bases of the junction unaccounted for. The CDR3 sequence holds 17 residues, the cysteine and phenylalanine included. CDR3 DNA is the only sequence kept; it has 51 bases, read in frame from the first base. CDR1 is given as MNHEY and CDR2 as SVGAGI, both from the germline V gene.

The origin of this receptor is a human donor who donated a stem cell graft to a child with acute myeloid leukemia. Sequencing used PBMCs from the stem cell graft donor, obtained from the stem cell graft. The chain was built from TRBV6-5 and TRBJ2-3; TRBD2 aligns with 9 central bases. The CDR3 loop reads CASSYQVAGASTDTQYF. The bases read TGTGCCAGCAGTTACCAAGTAGCGGGGGCCAGCACAGATACGCAGTATTTT.